The sequence of this T cell receptor beta chain was determined in a study of blood T cell repertoires in COVID-19. Profiled with immunoSEQ multiplex PCR; TCRdb holds only in-frame clones, not every one. Among 150,000 or so clones, about 80% were seen once, and the ten largest hold 2.5% to 3.5%. CDR1 LNHDA and CDR2 SQIVND come from the germline V gene (reference sequence). V shed 5 bases and J shed 2 bases, with 23 bases lying between them. This CDR3 is built from 18 residues. The sequenced sample was PBMCs or T cells enriched from blood (not recorded which). The sequence derives from a woman aged 50 to 65 who had recovered from COVID-19. This chain connects TRBV19 to TRBJ2-3; tentative D call: TRBD2 (5 bases). The CDR3 sequence is CASSPRGFSEILTDTQYF. CDR3 nucleotide sequence: TGTGCCAGTAGTCCTCGCGGTTTTAGCGAGATCCTCACAGATACGCAGTATTTT. The full variable domain, rest sourced from reference TRBV19 and TRBJ2-3, is DGGITQSPKYLFRKEGQNVTLSCEQNLNHDAMYWYRQDPGQGLRLIYYSQIVNDFQKGDIAEGYSVSREKKESFPLTVTSAQKNPTAFYLCASSPRGFSEILTDTQYFGPGTRLTVL.